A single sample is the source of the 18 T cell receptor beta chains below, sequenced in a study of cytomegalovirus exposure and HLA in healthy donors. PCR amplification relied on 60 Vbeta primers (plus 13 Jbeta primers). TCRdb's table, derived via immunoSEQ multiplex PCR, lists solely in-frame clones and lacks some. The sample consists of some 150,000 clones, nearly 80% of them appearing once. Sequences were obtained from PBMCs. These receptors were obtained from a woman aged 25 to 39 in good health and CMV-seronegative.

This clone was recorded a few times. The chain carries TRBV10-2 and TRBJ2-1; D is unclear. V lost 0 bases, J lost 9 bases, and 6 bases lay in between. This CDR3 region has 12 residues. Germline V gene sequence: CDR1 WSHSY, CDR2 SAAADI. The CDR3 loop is CASSESLREQFF. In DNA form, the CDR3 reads TGCGCCAGCAGTGAGTCCCTGCGTGAGCAGTTCTTC.

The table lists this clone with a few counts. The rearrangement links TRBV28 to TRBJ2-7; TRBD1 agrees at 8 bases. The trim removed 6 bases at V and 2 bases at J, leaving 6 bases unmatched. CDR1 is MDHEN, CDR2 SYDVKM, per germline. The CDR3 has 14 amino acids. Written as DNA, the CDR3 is TGTGCCAGCAGAGAGACAGGGGAAGCCTACGAGCAGTACTTC. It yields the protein CASRETGEAYEQYF.

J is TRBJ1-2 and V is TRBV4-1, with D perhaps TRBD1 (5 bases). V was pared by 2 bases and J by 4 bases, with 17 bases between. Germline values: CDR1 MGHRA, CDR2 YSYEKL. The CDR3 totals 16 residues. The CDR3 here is CASSQPGGAHLYGYTF. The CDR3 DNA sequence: TGCGCCAGCAGCCAACCGGGAGGGGCGCATCTCTATGGCTACACCTTC.

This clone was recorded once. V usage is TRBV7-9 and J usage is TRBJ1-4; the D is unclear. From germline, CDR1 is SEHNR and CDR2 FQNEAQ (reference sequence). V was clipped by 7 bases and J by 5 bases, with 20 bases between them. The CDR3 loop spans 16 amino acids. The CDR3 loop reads CASNPADMTNNEKLFF. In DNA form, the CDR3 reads TGTGCCAGCAACCCCGCTGATATGACAAACAATGAAAAACTGTTTTTT.

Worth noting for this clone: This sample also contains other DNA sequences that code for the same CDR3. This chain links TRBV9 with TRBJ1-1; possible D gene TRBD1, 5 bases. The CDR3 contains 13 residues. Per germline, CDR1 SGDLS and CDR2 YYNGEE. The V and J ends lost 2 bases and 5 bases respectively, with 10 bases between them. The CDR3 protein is CASSVTGGTEAFF. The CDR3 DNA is TGTGCCAGCAGCGTCACAGGAGGGACTGAAGCTTTCTTT. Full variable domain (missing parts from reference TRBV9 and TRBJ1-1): DSGVTQTPKHLITATGQRVTLRCSPRSGDLSVYWYQQSLDQGLQFLIQYYNGEERAKGNILERFSAQQFPDLHSELNLSSLELGDSALYFCASSVTGGTEAFFGQGTRLTVV.

This chain's CDR3 is CASSSGLAGARGNEQFF. The CDR3 DNA follows: TGTGCCAGCAGCTCGGGACTAGCGGGGGCTAGGGGCAATGAGCAGTTCTTC. The rearrangement joins TRBV5-4 to TRBJ2-1; 14 bases map to TRBD2. The CDR3 contains 17 residues. Unmatched junction bases numbered 8, after V lost 3 bases and J lost 6 bases. Germline values: CDR1 SGHNT, CDR2 YYREEE (reference sequence).

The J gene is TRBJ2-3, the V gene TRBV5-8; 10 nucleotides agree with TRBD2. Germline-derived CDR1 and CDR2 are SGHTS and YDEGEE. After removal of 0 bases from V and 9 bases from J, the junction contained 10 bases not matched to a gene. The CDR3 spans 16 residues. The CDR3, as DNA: TGTGCCAGCAGCTTGGGCTTAGCGGGGGGAGAGGGCACGCAGTATTTT. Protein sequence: CASSLGLAGGEGTQYF.

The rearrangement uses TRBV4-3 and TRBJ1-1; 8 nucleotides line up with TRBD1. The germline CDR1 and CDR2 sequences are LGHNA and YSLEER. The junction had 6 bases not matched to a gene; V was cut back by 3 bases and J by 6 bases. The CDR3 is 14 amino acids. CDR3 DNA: TGCGCCAGCAGCCATCGGACAGGGCGACCTGAAGCTTTCTTT. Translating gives CASSHRTGRPEAFF.

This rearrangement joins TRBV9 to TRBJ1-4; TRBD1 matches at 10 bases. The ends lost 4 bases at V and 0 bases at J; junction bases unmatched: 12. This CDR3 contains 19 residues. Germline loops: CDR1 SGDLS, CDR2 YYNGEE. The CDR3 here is CASSFSGTGVLATNEKLFF. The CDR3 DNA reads TGTGCCAGCAGCTTCTCCGGGACAGGGGTACTAGCAACTAATGAAAAACTGTTTTTT.

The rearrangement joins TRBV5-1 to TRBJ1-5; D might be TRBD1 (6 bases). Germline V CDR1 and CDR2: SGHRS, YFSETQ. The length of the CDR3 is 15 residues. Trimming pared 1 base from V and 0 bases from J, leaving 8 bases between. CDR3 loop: CASSLTGYSNQPQHF. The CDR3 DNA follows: TGCGCCAGCAGCTTGACAGGGTATAGCAATCAGCCCCAGCATTTT.

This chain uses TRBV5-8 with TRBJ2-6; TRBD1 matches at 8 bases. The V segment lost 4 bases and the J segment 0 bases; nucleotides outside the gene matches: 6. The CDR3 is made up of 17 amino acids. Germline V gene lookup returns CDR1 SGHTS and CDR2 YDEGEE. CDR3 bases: TGTGCCAGCAGCGCGGACAGGGCAATCTCTGGGGCCAACGTCCTGACTTTC. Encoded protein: CASSADRAISGANVLTF.

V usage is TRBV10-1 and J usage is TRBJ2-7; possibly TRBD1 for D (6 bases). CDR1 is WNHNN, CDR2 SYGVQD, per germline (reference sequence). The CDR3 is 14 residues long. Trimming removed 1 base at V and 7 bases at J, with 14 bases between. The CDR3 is CASSEFTGKREQYF. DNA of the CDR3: TGCGCCAGCAGTGAGTTTACAGGGAAAAGAGAGCAGTACTTC.

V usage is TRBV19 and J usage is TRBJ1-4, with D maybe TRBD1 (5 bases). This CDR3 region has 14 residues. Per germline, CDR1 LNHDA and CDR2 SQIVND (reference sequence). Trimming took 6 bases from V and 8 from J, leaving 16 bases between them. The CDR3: CASSRRTGHEKLFF. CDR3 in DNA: TGTGCCAGTAGCAGAAGAACAGGCCACGAAAAACTGTTTTTT. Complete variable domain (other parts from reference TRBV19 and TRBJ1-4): DGGITQSPKYLFRKEGQNVTLSCEQNLNHDAMYWYRQDPGQGLRLIYYSQIVNDFQKGDIAEGYSVSREKKESFPLTVTSAQKNPTAFYLCASSRRTGHEKLFFGSGTQLSVL.

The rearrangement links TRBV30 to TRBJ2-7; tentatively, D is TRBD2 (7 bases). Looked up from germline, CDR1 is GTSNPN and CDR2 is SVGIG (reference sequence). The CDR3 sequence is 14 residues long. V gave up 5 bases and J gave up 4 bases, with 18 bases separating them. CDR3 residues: CAWRGRGGRYEQYF. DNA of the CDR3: TGTGCCTGGCGGGGGAGGGGGGGAAGATACGAGCAGTACTTC.

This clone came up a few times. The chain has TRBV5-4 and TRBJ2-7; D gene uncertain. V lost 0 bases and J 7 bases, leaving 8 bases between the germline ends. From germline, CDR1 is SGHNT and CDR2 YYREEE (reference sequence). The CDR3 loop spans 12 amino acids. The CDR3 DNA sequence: TGTGCCAGCAGCTTGGATATCGGGGAGCAGTACTTC. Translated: CASSLDIGEQYF.

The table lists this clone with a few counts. CDR3: CASSSPTGRGEQYF. The CDR3 nucleotides are TGTGCCAGCAGCTCTCCGACGGGCCGGGGCGAGCAGTACTTC. The V call is TRBV7-2, the J call TRBJ2-7; possibly TRBD2 for D (5 bases). CDR3 size: 14 residues. V was cut by 4 bases and J by 6 bases, with 16 bases left in between. Germline CDR1 reads SGHTA; CDR2 reads FQGNSA.

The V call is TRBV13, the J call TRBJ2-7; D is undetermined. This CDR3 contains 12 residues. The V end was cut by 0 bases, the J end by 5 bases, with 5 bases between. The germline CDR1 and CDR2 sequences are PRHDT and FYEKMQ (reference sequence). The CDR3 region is CASSLGAHEQYF. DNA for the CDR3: TGTGCCAGCAGCTTAGGAGCCCACGAGCAGTACTTC.

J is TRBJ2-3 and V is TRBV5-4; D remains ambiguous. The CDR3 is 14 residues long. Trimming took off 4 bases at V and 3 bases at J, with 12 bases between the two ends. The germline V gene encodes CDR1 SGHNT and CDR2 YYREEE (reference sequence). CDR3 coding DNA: TGTGCCAGCAGCACGGAGAGAGTAACAGATACGCAGTATTTT. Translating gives CASSTERVTDTQYF.